The sequence of this TCR beta chain was determined in a study of T cells in Graves' hyperthyroidism and ophthalmopathy. With 1 base removed from V and 1 base from J, the gap between germline ends came to 4 bases. This CDR3 is 13 amino acids long. CDR1 and CDR2 from the germline V gene are DFQATT and SNEGSKA (reference sequence). The investigators amplified TCR beta CDR3 regions from RNA transcripts. A first-round RT-PCR of the TCR CDR3 used the HTBI primer set. From the multiplex PCR reads, TCRdb called clonotypes with MiXCR, one entry per CDR3 protein. The profile shows fewer than 750,000 distinct CDR3 sequences, 14% to 15% of them singletons. Study-wide findings and caveats: In simple terms, a model built on 13 V-J features told ophthalmopathy apart from stable hyperthyroidism.

There are many counts of this clonotype. Its antigen remains unidentified. Sequenced sample: blood. This rearrangement joins TRBV20-1 to TRBJ2-2, with D unclear. This receptor was taken from a woman aged 40 to 50 with Graves' ophthalmopathy. In DNA form, the CDR3 reads TGCAGTGCTAGAGGTCGGAACACCGGGGAGCTGTTTTTT. Amino acid sequence: CSARGRNTGELFF.